These 24 T cell receptor beta chains were sequenced from one sample in a study of shared clonotypes between healthy human individuals. TCRdb's copy holds only in-frame clones and misses some; the assay was immunoSEQ multiplex PCR. The table lists under 300,000 clones, 65% of them singletons, with over 8.5% in the top ten. Sequenced sample: memory CD4+ T cells sorted from blood. This sample's subset: CD45RA-negative fraction. These TCRs come from a man aged 25 to 40 in good health.

The gene calls are TRBV18 and TRBJ2-1; perhaps TRBD2 as D (7 bases). The CDR3 is made up of 16 amino acids. From germline, CDR1 is KGHSH and CDR2 LQKENI. Trimming shortened V by 2 bases and J by 6 bases, and 17 bases separated the two germline ends. CDR3 nucleotides: TGTGCCAGCTCACCATTGCGGGGGCCCAGCCTCAATGAGCAGTTCTTC. Translating gives CASSPLRGPSLNEQFF.

This clone was detected only a few times. The genes are TRBV6-1 and TRBJ1-2; tentative D call: TRBD1 (5 bases). Deletions cut 8 bases from V and 2 bases from J, with 15 bases between. The CDR3 is 14 residues long. The V gene's germline CDR1 is MNHNS and CDR2 SASEGT. CDR3 protein: CASADRSQNYGYTF. The CDR3 region has the DNA TGTGCCAGCGCCGACAGATCCCAAAACTATGGCTACACCTTC.

This chain connects TRBV7-3 to TRBJ2-3; TRBD1 aligns across 8 bases. The V segment lost 4 bases and the J segment 7 bases; nucleotides outside the gene matches: 7. The CDR3 is 14 residues long. CDR1 and CDR2 (germline): SGHTA, FQGTGA. The CDR3 spells CASSSTTGVHTQYF. Written as DNA, the CDR3 is TGTGCCAGCAGCTCAACGACAGGGGTCCATACGCAGTATTTT.

The sample holds a few counts of this clone. This chain links TRBV7-9 with TRBJ1-3, with D possibly TRBD1 on 5 matching bases. CDR1 is SEHNR and CDR2 is FQNEAQ in the germline V gene (reference sequence). V was clipped by 6 bases and J by 2 bases, with 11 bases between them. CDR3 length: 14 amino acids. The CDR3 DNA follows: TGTGCCAGCAGGGGACGGGAGGCTGGAAACACCATATATTTT. It codes for CASRGREAGNTIYF.

The J gene is TRBJ1-5, the V gene TRBV5-6; D unclear. V lost 2 bases and J 0 bases, leaving 9 bases between the germline ends. CDR1 is SGHDT, CDR2 YYEEEE, per germline. CDR3 length: 15 residues. In DNA form, the CDR3 reads TGTGCCAGCAGCTTCGGCAGCACTAGCAATCAGCCCCAGCATTTT. This encodes CASSFGSTSNQPQHF. Together with reference TRBV5-6 and TRBJ1-5, the CDR3 gives the full variable domain: DAGVTQSPTHLIKTRGQQVTLRCSPKSGHDTVSWYQQALGQGPQFIFQYYEEEERQRGNFPDRFSGHQFPNYSSELNVNALLLGDSALYLCASSFGSTSNQPQHFGDGTRLSIL.

A few counts support this clone. The chain has TRBV18 and TRBJ2-7; perhaps TRBD1 as D (7 bases). There are 14 residues in the CDR3. In germline, CDR1 is KGHSH, CDR2 LQKENI. The germline V and J ends were trimmed by 4 bases and 2 bases, with 12 bases remaining between them. The CDR3 loop reads CASSLRGDPYEQYF. The CDR3 DNA sequence: TGTGCCAGCTCACTCAGGGGGGATCCCTACGAGCAGTACTTC.

The CDR3 is CASSLEGQGTDTQYF. The CDR3 DNA follows: TGTGCCAGCAGCTTAGAGGGACAGGGAACAGATACGCAGTATTTT. The gene calls are TRBV7-9 and TRBJ2-3, with 9 bases aligning to TRBD1. Germline V gene lookup returns CDR1 SEHNR and CDR2 FQNEAQ (reference sequence). CDR3 length: 15 amino acids. V gave up 1 base and J gave up 3 bases; unmatched junction bases: 2.

The gene calls are TRBV10-3 and TRBJ2-5; TRBD2 is a possible D gene (6 bases). Germline CDR1 and CDR2: ENHRY and SYGVKD. Trimming took off 11 bases at V and 2 bases at J, with 18 bases between the two ends. The CDR3 is 14 amino acids. The CDR3 is CAVSQEGYQETQYF. The CDR3 coding sequence is TGTGCCGTATCACAGGAGGGCTATCAAGAGACCCAGTACTTC.

The gene calls are TRBV7-7 and TRBJ2-7; D possibly corresponds to TRBD2 (5 bases). Per germline, CDR1 SSHAT and CDR2 FNYEAQ (reference sequence). This CDR3 spans 13 amino acids. The V end was cut by 5 bases, the J end by 0 bases, with 8 bases between. CDR3 residues: CASSRGASYEQYF. The CDR3 DNA reads as TGTGCCAGCAGCCGGGGAGCCTCCTACGAGCAGTACTTC. The full variable domain, in which reference TRBV7-7 and TRBJ2-7 provide the parts outside the CDR3, is GAGVSQSPRYKVTKRGQDVTLRCDPISSHATLYWYQQALGQGPEFLTYFNYEAQPDKSGLPSDRFSAERPEGSISTLTIQRTEQRDSAMYRCASSRGASYEQYFGPGTRLTVT.

The V call is TRBV7-9, the J call TRBJ2-7, with D uncertain. The ends were cut back, 5 bases at V and 6 bases at J, with 14 bases in the middle. CDR1 and CDR2 (germline): SEHNR, FQNEAQ (reference sequence). This CDR3 has 13 amino acids. The CDR3 DNA reads TGTGCCAGCAGCCCCACGAGGATTGTCGAGCAGTACTTC. It translates to CASSPTRIVEQYF.

The V and J genes are TRBV11-3 and TRBJ1-1; TRBD1 matches at 12 bases. This CDR3 comprises 17 residues. Germline values: CDR1 SGHNT, CDR2 YENEEA. The V and J ends lost 5 bases and 3 bases, in that order; junction bases with no gene match: 10. CDR3: CASSNAQGTGGYTEAFF. CDR3 DNA sequence: TGTGCCAGCAGCAACGCCCAGGGGACAGGGGGCTACACTGAAGCTTTCTTT. The variable domain in full, with the rest retrieved from reference TRBV11-3 and TRBJ1-1, is EAGVVQSPRYKIIEKKQPVAFWCNPISGHNTLYWYLQNLGQGPELLIRYENEEAVDDSQLPKDRFSAERLKGVDSTLKIQPAELGDSAVYLCASSNAQGTGGYTEAFFGQGTRLTVV.

V and J are TRBV7-6 and TRBJ2-7; weak D call: TRBD1 (6 bases). Trimming pared 1 base from V and 2 bases from J, leaving 12 bases between. The CDR3 runs 15 residues. Germline V CDR1 and CDR2: SGHVS, FNYEAQ. CDR3 nucleotides: TGTGCCAGCAGCTTAGGGGGGCAGGACGCCTACGAGCAGTACTTC. It specifies CASSLGGQDAYEQYF.

The rearrangement joins TRBV28 to TRBJ2-7; either TRBD1 or TRBD2 may supply D (5 bases each). This CDR3 region has 15 residues. Germline-derived CDR1 and CDR2 are MDHEN and SYDVKM. V shed 7 bases and J shed 0 bases, with 16 bases lying between them. CDR3 protein: CASNRGAVTSYEQYF. The CDR3 region has the DNA TGTGCCAGCAATAGAGGGGCGGTGACCTCCTACGAGCAGTACTTC.

V and J are TRBV28 and TRBJ1-2; TRBD1 aligns across 9 bases. V lost 1 base and J lost 4; bases outside the gene matches: 4. Germline V lookup: CDR1 MDHEN, CDR2 SYDVKM. There are 15 residues in the CDR3. The CDR3: CASSLSGTGSYGYTF. In nucleotides, the CDR3 is TGTGCCAGCAGTTTATCTGGGACAGGGAGCTATGGCTACACCTTC.

The chain links TRBV4-2 to TRBJ2-3, with D perhaps TRBD2 (6 bases). Looked up from germline, CDR1 is LGHNA and CDR2 is YNFKEQ. This CDR3 is built from 18 residues. V lost 0 bases and J 2 bases, leaving 18 bases between the germline ends. The CDR3 DNA sequence: TGTGCCAGCAGCCAAGATTGGTTCACGGGACTTAACACAGATACGCAGTATTTT. It encodes CASSQDWFTGLNTDTQYF.

The V gene is TRBV11-2, the J gene TRBJ2-3, with D perhaps matching TRBD1 (6 bases). CDR3 length: 13 residues. V lost 1 base, J lost 10 bases, and 12 bases lay in between. CDR1 SGHAT and CDR2 FQNNGV come from the germline V gene. CDR3 nucleotides: TGTGCCAGCAGCTTAGCTGACAGGACCTCGCAGTATTTT. Translating it yields CASSLADRTSQYF.

The CDR3 region has the DNA TGTGCCAGCAGCTTACGGGGGAGTTATGAGCAGTTCTTC. It translates to CASSLRGSYEQFF. The gene calls are TRBV11-3 and TRBJ2-1; D is possibly TRBD2 (6 bases). Per the germline V gene, CDR1 is SGHNT and CDR2 is YENEEA. The CDR3 is 13 amino acids. The V gene lost 2 bases and the J gene lost 8 bases, with 10 bases spanning the gap.

V is TRBV5-6 and J is TRBJ2-1, with D possibly TRBD2 on 5 matching bases. Between the trimmed V and J ends, which lost 7 bases and 2 bases, there was a span of 13 bases. CDR1 and CDR2 from the germline V gene are SGHDT and YYEEEE. The CDR3 totals 14 residues. CDR3 coding DNA: TGTGCCAGCGGCGGACTTTTCACCTACAATGAGCAGTTCTTC. This translates into CASGGLFTYNEQFF.

The rearrangement uses TRBV7-2 and TRBJ1-5; D remains ambiguous. Trimming left V 4 bases short and J 0 bases short, with 7 bases between. CDR1 is SGHTA and CDR2 is FQGNSA in the germline V gene. This CDR3 has 14 residues. Written as DNA, the CDR3 is TGTGCCAGCAGCTCCCAACATAGCAATCAGCCCCAGCATTTT. Its protein product is CASSSQHSNQPQHF.

This chain joins TRBV14 and TRBJ1-5; the D is unclear. Deletions cut 4 bases from V and 4 bases from J, with 5 bases between. Germline values: CDR1 SGHDN, CDR2 FVKESK. The CDR3 loop spans 12 amino acids. CDR3 coding DNA: TGTGCCAGCAGCCCCTTAAATCAGCCCCAGCATTTT. Protein sequence: CASSPLNQPQHF.

The chain links TRBV29-1 to TRBJ1-3; 7 bases agree with TRBD1. The CDR3 has 16 amino acids. Trimming took 4 bases from V and 0 from J; bases not matched to a gene: 9. The V gene's germline CDR1 is SQVTM and CDR2 ANQGSEA. CDR3 loop: CSVATGSMSSGNTIYF. The CDR3 coding sequence is TGCAGCGTTGCGACAGGGTCTATGAGCTCTGGAAACACCATATATTTT.

The chain joins TRBV28 to TRBJ2-4, with a possible D match to TRBD2 (6 bases). The length of the CDR3 is 15 residues. Germline CDR1 reads MDHEN; CDR2 reads SYDVKM. V was clipped by 5 bases and J by 1 base, with 12 bases between them. In DNA, the CDR3 is TGTGCCAGCAGTGTAGCGGCGGGGGCCAAAAACATTCAGTACTTC. Amino acids: CASSVAAGAKNIQYF.

The chain joins TRBV5-1 to TRBJ1-1, with 7 bases lining up with TRBD1. V lost 2 bases, J lost 3 bases, and 4 bases stayed unmatched. Germline-derived CDR1 and CDR2 are SGHRS and YFSETQ. The CDR3 is made up of 14 amino acids. The CDR3 loop reads CASSFAQGDTEAFF. The DNA of the CDR3 is TGCGCCAGCAGCTTTGCCCAGGGGGACACTGAAGCTTTCTTT.

The rearrangement links TRBV6-1 to TRBJ1-5; D gene uncertain. The V gene's germline CDR1 is MNHNS and CDR2 SASEGT. With 6 bases removed from V and 3 bases from J, the gap between germline ends came to 12 bases. The CDR3 is 14 residues long. CDR3 DNA sequence: TGTGCCAGCAGGGCCTTAGTGGTCAATCAGCCCCAGCATTTT. Its translation is CASRALVVNQPQHF.